This paragraph covers one T cell receptor (beta chain) sequence. Its antigen is not identified. This sample stems from a study of cytomegalovirus exposure and HLA in healthy donors. The V gene end was trimmed by 6 bases and the J gene end by 2 bases; junction bases not matched to a gene: 11. Germline values: CDR1 MNHEY, CDR2 SMNVEV (reference sequence). The CDR3 has 19 residues. Notes on the study in general: V- and J-gene trimming in TCR beta was tied to a missense DCLRE1C variant by an analysis performed later. Later analysis suggested most CMV-associated TCR beta chains were HLA-restricted.

Primers for the PCR totalled 60 Vbeta and 13 Jbeta. Only in-frame clones appear in the TCRdb table, and some are missing; sequencing was by immunoSEQ multiplex PCR. In the table there are around 300,000 clones, about 90% of which are singletons. Sequences were obtained from PBMCs. The chain recombines TRBV27 with TRBJ2-1; 15 bases match TRBD2. This clonotype originated in a woman aged 18-29 years in good health and CMV-seronegative. The CDR3 region has the DNA TGTGCCAGCAGCCTCGCCCGGACTAGCGGGGGGGGTGCCTACAATGAGCAGTTCTTC. Translation gives CASSLARTSGGGAYNEQFF.